The clone carrying this T cell receptor beta chain was counted many times. What it recognizes is unknown. An oligo carrying a UMI was ligated to the cDNA 3' end. The first PCR ran roughly 4 cycles with an equimolar RC1.1 and RC1.2 beta primer mix. From the second PCR onward, TCR alpha and beta chains were processed separately. TCRdb ran MiXCR on the UMI-ligation and nested PCR reads and lists one entry per CDR3 protein. The table has about 32,000 distinct CDR3 sequences, 7.3% seen once; the top ten hold 15% to 19%. The sample is drawn from a study of quantifying T cell responses using KT2 cells. Study at large: RNA was reverse transcribed with TCR alpha and beta constant-region primers. Under optimum conditions, T4 ligation efficiency was estimated at more than 10%. General observations from the study: KT2 sequence counts showed saturation when very many KT2 cells were spiked in. The number of KT2 alpha and beta sequences was a linear function of input KT2 cells.

Germline V lookup: CDR1 MGHRA, CDR2 YSYEKL. The CDR3 runs 15 residues. The V and J ends lost 0 bases and 5 bases, in that order; junction bases with no gene match: 2. The sample comprised PBMCs spiked with cells of the T cell clone KT2. The sequence was collected from a human donor. The chain is built from TRBV4-1 and TRBJ2-2, with 8 bases identical to TRBD2. Written as DNA, the CDR3 is TGCGCCAGCAGCCAAGACCCTAGCGGGACCGGGGAGCTGTTTTTT. Its translation: CASSQDPSGTGELFF.